Listed below are T cell receptor beta chains from one sample, sequenced in a study of T cell responses to AZD1222 COVID-19 vaccine. Profiled with immunoSEQ multiplex PCR; TCRdb holds only in-frame clones, not every one. Of about 180,000 clones listed, 88% are singletons. Source: peripheral blood, taken 28 days after the second AZD1222 dose. These receptors originate from an adult who received the AZD1222 COVID-19 vaccine. The CDR3 runs from the conserved cysteine through the conserved F or W. Fields, in order: D gene, V gene, clone size, J gene, CDR3 DNA, CDR3 protein. D genes are given only for firm matches. Rows give clone size only sometimes, using once, few, many, or a class for an expanded clone.

.,TRBV5-1,.,TRBJ2-1,TGCGCCAGCAGCTTTCCCGAGCGGCAAGCCGTGTACAATGAGCAGTTCTTC,CASSFPERQAVYNEQFF
.,TRBV2,.,TRBJ1-5,TGTGCCAGCAGCGTAGGGGGTAGCAATCAGCCCCAGCATTTT,CASSVGGSNQPQHF
.,TRBV4-2,.,TRBJ1-2,TGTGCCAGCAGCCAAGATTACGGGGGTGACTATGGCTACACCTTC,CASSQDYGGDYGYTF
TRBD1,TRBV9,.,TRBJ2-5,TGTGCCAGCAGCGTAGCTAATGGACAGGAGGAGACCCAGTACTTC,CASSVANGQEETQYF
.,TRBV7-3,once,TRBJ2-5,TGTGCCAGCAGCTTATATGGCGGGGAAGGAGAGACCCAGTACTTC,CASSLYGGEGETQYF
.,TRBV7-2,.,TRBJ1-1,TGTGCCAGCAGCCCCGATATGGGGCGCGACACTGAAGCTTTCTTT,CASSPDMGRDTEAFF
.,TRBV6-5,.,TRBJ1-1,TGTGCCAGCAGTACGACAGTTCGGGCTGAAGCTTTCTTT,CASSTTVRAEAFF
.,TRBV5-5,few,TRBJ1-1,TGTGCCAGCAGCTTGGAAGGTGGAGGGTTTAGAGCTTTCTTT,CASSLEGGGFRAFF
.,TRBV7-6,.,TRBJ1-5,TGTGCCAGCAGCTTGGGGTCGGGGACCCCTTATAGCAATCAGCCCCAGCATTTT,CASSLGSGTPYSNQPQHF
.,TRBV28,.,TRBJ1-6,TGTGCCAGCAGTTTACAGCGGGAGTCACCCCTCCACTTT,CASSLQRESPLHF
TRBD1,TRBV6-1,few,TRBJ1-4,TGTGCCAGCAGTGAGGGGACAGTCGGTGAAAAACTGTTTTTT,CASSEGTVGEKLFF
.,TRBV13,.,TRBJ2-7,TGTGCCAGCAGCTCGGACACGAGCTCCTACGAGCAGTACTTC,CASSSDTSSYEQYF
.,TRBV11-2,few,TRBJ2-1,TGTGCCAGCAGTCTTCGGGGGCAGCTGAGCTCCTACAATGAGCAGTTCTTC,CASSLRGQLSSYNEQFF
.,TRBV28,.,TRBJ1-5,TGTGCCAGGTTACAGGGCAATCAGCCCCAGCATTTT,CARLQGNQPQHF
TRBD1,TRBV7-2,.,TRBJ2-1,TGTGCCAGCAGCTCCAGGGGGCGCCCGGGCAATGAGCAGTTCTTC,CASSSRGRPGNEQFF
.,TRBV28,.,TRBJ1-2,TGTGCCAGCAGTTTAGGCCAGGCTAACTATGGCTACACCTTC,CASSLGQANYGYTF
.,TRBV5-5,few,TRBJ2-7,TGTGCCAGCAGCTTGGACCAGGGCGTGTACGAGCAGTACTTC,CASSLDQGVYEQYF
.,TRBV28,.,TRBJ1-1,TGTGCCAGCATGATCGGGGTGAACACTGAAGCTTTCTTT,CASMIGVNTEAFF
.,TRBV11-3,.,TRBJ1-5,TGTGCCAGCAGCTTAGATGGGCCTTACTCAGGGAGCAATCAGCCCCAGCATTTT,CASSLDGPYSGSNQPQHF
.,TRBV24-1,.,TRBJ2-2,TGTGCCACCAGTGATTTGCCGGGGGGCGCCGGGGAGCTGTTTTTT,CATSDLPGGAGELFF
TRBD2,TRBV10-3,.,TRBJ2-3,TGTGCCATCAGTGAGTCGGGGGGGGGCACAGATACGCAGTATTTT,CAISESGGGTDTQYF
TRBD1,TRBV9,once,TRBJ2-5,TGTGCCAGCAGCGTGGGACAGGGGGCTAGGGAGACCCAGTACTTC,CASSVGQGARETQYF
.,TRBV6-5,once,TRBJ2-2,TGTGCCAGCAGGGGGGGGCGAGACACCGGGGAGCTGTTTTTT,CASRGGRDTGELFF
TRBD2,TRBV7-2,.,TRBJ2-7,TGTGCCAGCAGCTTAGTATTAGCGGGGCGGTACGAGCAGTACTTC,CASSLVLAGRYEQYF
.,TRBV30,.,TRBJ1-2,TGTGCCTGGAACAGCCCTCGGAAGAGTGGCTACACCTTC,CAWNSPRKSGYTF
TRBD1,TRBV19,.,TRBJ2-7,TGTGCCAGTAGCGCCCGGGACAGGGGATCTAGCTCCTACGAGCAGTACTTC,CASSARDRGSSSYEQYF
TRBD1,TRBV11-3,.,TRBJ2-3,TGTGCCAGCAGCACCGGACAGGGTGGCACAGATACGCAGTATTTT,CASSTGQGGTDTQYF
.,TRBV19,.,TRBJ2-6,TGTGCCAGTAGCCAACGGGTTGTTATGGGGGCCAACGTCCTGACTTTC,CASSQRVVMGANVLTF
TRBD1,TRBV24-1,.,TRBJ1-5,TGTGCCACCAGTGATTGGACAGGGGGAGGCAATCAGCCCCAGCATTTT,CATSDWTGGGNQPQHF
.,TRBV4-2,.,TRBJ1-4,TGTGCCAGCAGCCAAAGTGTCGGGGAGGGCGAAAAACTGTTTTTT,CASSQSVGEGEKLFF
.,TRBV7-2,.,TRBJ2-3,TGTGCCAGCAGCTTAGGGACTGGATCTAGCACAGATACGCAGTATTTT,CASSLGTGSSTDTQYF
.,TRBV30,.,TRBJ1-5,TGTGCCTGGAGCGGAGGGAACGATCAGCCCCAGCATTTT,CAWSGGNDQPQHF
TRBD1,TRBV12-5,.,TRBJ2-7,TGTGCTAGTGCCCTGGACAGGAACGAGCAGTACTTC,CASALDRNEQYF
.,TRBV6-5,.,TRBJ2-2,TGTGCCAGCAGTTCAGGGATCGACACCGGGGAGCTGTTTTTT,CASSSGIDTGELFF
.,TRBV11-2,.,TRBJ2-1,TGTGCCAGCAGCTTAAATGAGCAGTTCTTC,CASSLNEQFF
.,TRBV19,.,TRBJ1-1,TGTGCCAGTAGTATTACGACAGACACTGAAGCTTTCTTT,CASSITTDTEAFF
.,TRBV19,.,TRBJ2-2,TGTGCCAGTACCCTTTCAGGCCCGGACACCGGGGAGCTGTTTTTT,CASTLSGPDTGELFF
TRBD1,TRBV6-5,.,TRBJ1-2,TGTGCCAGCAGGTTGACAGGGGGCGGTTACTACACCTTC,CASRLTGGGYYTF
.,TRBV19,.,TRBJ2-4,TGTGCCAATTTACCTACTCGTCGTCAGACCAAAAACATTCAGTACTTC,CANLPTRRQTKNIQYF
.,TRBV7-8,.,TRBJ1-2,TGTGCCAGCAGCTTAGGGCACAGTAACTATGGCTACACCTTC,CASSLGHSNYGYTF
.,TRBV7-3,.,TRBJ1-6,TGTGCCAGCAGCTTATCTCCCCAAGGGGCACCCCTCCACTTT,CASSLSPQGAPLHF
.,TRBV4-1,.,TRBJ1-1,TGCGCCAGCAGCCAAGTCAGTAGGTCTATCGCTGAAGCTTTCTTT,CASSQVSRSIAEAFF
TRBD1,TRBV27,.,TRBJ2-2,TGTGCCAGCAGGGACAGGACAGGGGCGAACACCGGGGAGCTGTTTTTT,CASRDRTGANTGELFF
.,TRBV6-5,.,TRBJ1-1,TGTGCCAGCAGTTTGGGTTCGCGGGGTCCACACACTGAAGCTTTCTTT,CASSLGSRGPHTEAFF
TRBD1,TRBV10-2,.,TRBJ1-6,TGCGCCAGCTCGGCGACAGGGGATAATTCACCCCTCCACTTT,CASSATGDNSPLHF
TRBD1,TRBV19,.,TRBJ2-5,TGTGCCAGCGGGGTCAGGGGGCAAGAGACCCAGTACTTC,CASGVRGQETQYF
.,TRBV21-1,.,TRBJ2-7,TGTGCCAGCAGCAAATCCCAGACAGGGGGCGACGAGCAGTACTTC,CASSKSQTGGDEQYF
TRBD2,TRBV15,.,TRBJ2-2,TGTGCCACCATGGGACTAGCGGGGGGCCCGAACACCGGGGAGCTGTTTTTT,CATMGLAGGPNTGELFF
TRBD1,TRBV19,.,TRBJ1-3,TGTGCCAGTAGTATATCAGGGGGACCTGGAAACACCATATATTTT,CASSISGGPGNTIYF
.,TRBV5-6,.,TRBJ1-1,TGTGCCAGCAGCTTCGGTCAGGGGCCTTCTGAAGCTTTCTTT,CASSFGQGPSEAFF
.,TRBV12-3/TRBV12-4,.,TRBJ1-2,TGTGCCAGCAGTTTACAGCGGCTCTATGGCTACACCTTC,CASSLQRLYGYTF
.,TRBV5-4,.,TRBJ1-1,TGTGCCAGCAGCTTGGAATTCAGTGGGGCTGAAGCTTTCTTT,CASSLEFSGAEAFF
TRBD1,TRBV19,.,TRBJ1-2,TGTGCCAGTAGAGGGCCCGGGGACAGGGATCTTCGCGGCTACACCTTC,CASRGPGDRDLRGYTF
TRBD2,TRBV9,.,TRBJ2-1,TGTGCCAGCAGCGTAGAGGCTAGCGGGGGGGTCTACAATGAGCAGTTCTTC,CASSVEASGGVYNEQFF
.,TRBV19,.,TRBJ2-6,TGTGCCAGTAGTATCCAGCTCCGGTCCCCTGGGGCCAACGTCCTGACTTTC,CASSIQLRSPGANVLTF
.,TRBV5-1,.,TRBJ1-1,TGCGCCAGCAGCGCCCCGGGACTCCTTGGCACTGAAGCTTTCTTT,CASSAPGLLGTEAFF
TRBD2,TRBV4-3,.,TRBJ2-1,TGCGCCAGCAGCCTCCTCGCTAGCGGTTTTGGAGATGAGCAGTTCTTC,CASSLLASGFGDEQFF